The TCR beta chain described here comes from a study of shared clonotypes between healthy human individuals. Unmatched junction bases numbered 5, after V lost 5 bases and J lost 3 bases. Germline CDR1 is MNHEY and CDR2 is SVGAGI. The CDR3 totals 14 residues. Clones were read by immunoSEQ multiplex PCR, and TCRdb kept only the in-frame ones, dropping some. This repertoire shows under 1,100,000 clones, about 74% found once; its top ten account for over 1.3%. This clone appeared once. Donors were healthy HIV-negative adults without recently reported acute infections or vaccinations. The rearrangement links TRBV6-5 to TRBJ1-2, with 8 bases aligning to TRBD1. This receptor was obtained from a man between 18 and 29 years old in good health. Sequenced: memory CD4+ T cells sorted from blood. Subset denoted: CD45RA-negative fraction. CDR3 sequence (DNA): TGTGCCAGCAGTCAACGACAGGGGCACTATGGCTACACCTTC. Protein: CASSQRQGHYGYTF.